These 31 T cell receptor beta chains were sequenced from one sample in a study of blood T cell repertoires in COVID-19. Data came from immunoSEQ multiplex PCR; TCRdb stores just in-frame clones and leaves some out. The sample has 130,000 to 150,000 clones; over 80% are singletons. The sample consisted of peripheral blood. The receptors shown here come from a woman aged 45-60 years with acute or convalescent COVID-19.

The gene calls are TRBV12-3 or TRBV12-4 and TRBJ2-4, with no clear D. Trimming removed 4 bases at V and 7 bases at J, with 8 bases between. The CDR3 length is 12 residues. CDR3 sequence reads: CASSYSTNIQYF. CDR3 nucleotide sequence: TGTGCCAGCAGTTATAGTACGAACATTCAGTACTTC.

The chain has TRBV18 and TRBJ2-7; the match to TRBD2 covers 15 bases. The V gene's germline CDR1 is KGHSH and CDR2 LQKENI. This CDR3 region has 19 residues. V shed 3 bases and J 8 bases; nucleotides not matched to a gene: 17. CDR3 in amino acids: CASSPLGLAGGHQSTKQYF. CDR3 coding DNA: TGTGCCAGCTCACCCCTGGGACTAGCGGGGGGACATCAAAGTACGAAGCAGTACTTC.

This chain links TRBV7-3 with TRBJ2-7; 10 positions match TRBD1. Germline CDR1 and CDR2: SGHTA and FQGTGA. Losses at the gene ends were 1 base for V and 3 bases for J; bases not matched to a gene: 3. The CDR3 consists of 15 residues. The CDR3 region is CASSLIGTGVYEQYF. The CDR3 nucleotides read TGTGCCAGCAGCTTAATCGGGACAGGGGTCTACGAGCAGTACTTC.

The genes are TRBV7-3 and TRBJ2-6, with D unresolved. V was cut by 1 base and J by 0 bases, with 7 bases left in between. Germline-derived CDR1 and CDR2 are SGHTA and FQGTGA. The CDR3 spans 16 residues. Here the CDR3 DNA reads TGTGCCAGCAGCTTAAAAACGCGCTCTGGGGCCAACGTCCTGACTTTC. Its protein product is CASSLKTRSGANVLTF.

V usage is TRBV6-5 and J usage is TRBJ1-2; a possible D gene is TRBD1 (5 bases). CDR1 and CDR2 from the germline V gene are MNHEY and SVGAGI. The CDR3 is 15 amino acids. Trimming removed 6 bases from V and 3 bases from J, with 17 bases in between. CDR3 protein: CASSLGRGEDYGYTF. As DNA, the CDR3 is TGTGCCAGCAGCCTCGGGCGGGGGGAAGACTATGGCTACACCTTC.

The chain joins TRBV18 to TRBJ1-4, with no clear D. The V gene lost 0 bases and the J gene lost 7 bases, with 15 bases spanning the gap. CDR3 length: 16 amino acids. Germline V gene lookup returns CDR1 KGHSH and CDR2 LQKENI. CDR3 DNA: TGTGCCAGCTCACCACCGAGCGGGCAGATGGCTGAAAAACTGTTTTTT. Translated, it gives CASSPPSGQMAEKLFF.

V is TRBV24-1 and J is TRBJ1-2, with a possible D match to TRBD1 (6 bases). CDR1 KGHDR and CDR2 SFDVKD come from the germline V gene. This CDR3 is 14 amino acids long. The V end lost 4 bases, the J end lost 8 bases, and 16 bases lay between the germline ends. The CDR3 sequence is CATSDLNRAKGYTF. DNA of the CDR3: TGTGCCACCAGTGACTTGAACAGGGCGAAGGGCTACACCTTC.

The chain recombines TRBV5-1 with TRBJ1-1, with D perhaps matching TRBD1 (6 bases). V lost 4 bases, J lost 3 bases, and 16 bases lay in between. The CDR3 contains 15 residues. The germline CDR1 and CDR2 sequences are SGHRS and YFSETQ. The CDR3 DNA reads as TGCGCCAGCAGCCCACTGACAGGTCTCGACACTGAAGCTTTCTTT. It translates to CASSPLTGLDTEAFF.

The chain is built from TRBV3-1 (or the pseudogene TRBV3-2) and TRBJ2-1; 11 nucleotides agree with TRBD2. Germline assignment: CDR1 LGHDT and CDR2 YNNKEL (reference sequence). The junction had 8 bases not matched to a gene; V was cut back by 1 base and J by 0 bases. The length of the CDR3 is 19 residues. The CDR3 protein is CASSQGTSGGRSSYNEQFF. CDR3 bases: TGTGCCAGCAGCCAAGGCACTAGCGGGGGCCGGAGCTCCTACAATGAGCAGTTCTTC.

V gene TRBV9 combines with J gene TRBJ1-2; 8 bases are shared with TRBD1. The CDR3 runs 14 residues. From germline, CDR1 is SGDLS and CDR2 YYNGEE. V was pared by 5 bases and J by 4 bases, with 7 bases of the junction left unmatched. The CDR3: CASRPGTGVYGYTF. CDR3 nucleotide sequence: TGTGCCAGCAGGCCCGGGACAGGTGTCTATGGCTACACCTTC.

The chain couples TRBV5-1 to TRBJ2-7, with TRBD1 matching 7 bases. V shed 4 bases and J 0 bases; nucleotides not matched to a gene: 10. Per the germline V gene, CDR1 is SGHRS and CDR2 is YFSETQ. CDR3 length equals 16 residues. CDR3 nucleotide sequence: TGCGCCAGCAGCCGGGACAGCCCGAGGTCCTCCTACGAGCAGTACTTC. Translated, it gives CASSRDSPRSSYEQYF.

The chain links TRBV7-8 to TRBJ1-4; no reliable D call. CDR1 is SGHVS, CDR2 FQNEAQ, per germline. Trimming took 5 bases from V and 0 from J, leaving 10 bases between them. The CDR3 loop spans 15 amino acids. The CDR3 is CASSARRATNEKLFF. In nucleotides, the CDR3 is TGTGCCAGCAGCGCGCGTAGAGCAACTAATGAAAAACTGTTTTTT.

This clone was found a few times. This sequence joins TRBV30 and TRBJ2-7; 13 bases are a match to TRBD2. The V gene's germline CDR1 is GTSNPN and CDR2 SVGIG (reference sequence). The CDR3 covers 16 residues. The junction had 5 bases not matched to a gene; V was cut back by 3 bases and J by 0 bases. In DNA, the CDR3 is TGTGCCTGGAGAGGGGGGACTAGCGGGAACTCCTACGAGCAGTACTTC. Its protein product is CAWRGGTSGNSYEQYF.

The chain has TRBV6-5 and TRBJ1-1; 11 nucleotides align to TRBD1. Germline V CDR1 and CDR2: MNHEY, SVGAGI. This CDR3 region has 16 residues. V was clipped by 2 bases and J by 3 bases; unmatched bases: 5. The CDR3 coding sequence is TGTGCCAGCAGTTACCTGGACAGGGGGCCGTACACTGAAGCTTTCTTT. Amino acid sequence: CASSYLDRGPYTEAFF.

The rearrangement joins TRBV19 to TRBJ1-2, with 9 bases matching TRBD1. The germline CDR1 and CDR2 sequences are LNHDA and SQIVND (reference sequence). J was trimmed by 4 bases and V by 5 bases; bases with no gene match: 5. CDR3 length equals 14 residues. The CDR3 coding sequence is TGTGCCAGTAGTCCGGGACAGGGAATCTATGGCTACACCTTC. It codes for CASSPGQGIYGYTF.

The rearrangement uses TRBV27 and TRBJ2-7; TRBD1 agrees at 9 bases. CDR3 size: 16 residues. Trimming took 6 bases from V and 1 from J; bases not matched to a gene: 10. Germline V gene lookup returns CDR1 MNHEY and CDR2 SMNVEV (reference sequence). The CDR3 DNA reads TGTGCCAGCAGCCTTATGGGTGGGACAGGGTCCTACGAGCAGTACTTC. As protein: CASSLMGGTGSYEQYF.

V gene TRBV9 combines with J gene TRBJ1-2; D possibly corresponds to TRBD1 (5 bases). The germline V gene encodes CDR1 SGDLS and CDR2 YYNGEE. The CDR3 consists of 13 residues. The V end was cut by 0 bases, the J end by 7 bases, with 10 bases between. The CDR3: CASSVDQGSGYTF. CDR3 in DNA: TGTGCCAGCAGCGTAGATCAGGGCTCTGGCTACACCTTC.

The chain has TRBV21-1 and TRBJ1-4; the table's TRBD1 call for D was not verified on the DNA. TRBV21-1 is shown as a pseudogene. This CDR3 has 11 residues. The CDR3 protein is CASGQAEKLFF. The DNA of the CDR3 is TGTGCCAGCGGACAGGCTGAAAAACTGTTTTTT.

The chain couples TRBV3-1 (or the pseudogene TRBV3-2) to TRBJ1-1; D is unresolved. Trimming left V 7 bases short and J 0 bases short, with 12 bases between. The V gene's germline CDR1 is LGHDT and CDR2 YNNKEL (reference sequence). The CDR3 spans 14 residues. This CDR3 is CASTRGALNTEAFF. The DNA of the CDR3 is TGTGCCAGCACCCGCGGAGCTTTGAACACTGAAGCTTTCTTT.

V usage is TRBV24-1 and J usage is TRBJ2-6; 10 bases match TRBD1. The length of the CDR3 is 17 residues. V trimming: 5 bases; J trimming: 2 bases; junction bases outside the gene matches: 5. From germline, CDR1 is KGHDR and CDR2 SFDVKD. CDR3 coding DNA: TGTGCCACCAGTGGGTCGGACAGGGGGACTGGGGCCAACGTCCTGACTTTC. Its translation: CATSGSDRGTGANVLTF.

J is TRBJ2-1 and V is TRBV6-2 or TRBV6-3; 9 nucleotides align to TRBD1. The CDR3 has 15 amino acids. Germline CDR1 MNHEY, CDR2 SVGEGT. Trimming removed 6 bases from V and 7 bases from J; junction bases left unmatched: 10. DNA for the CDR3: TGTGCCAGCAGACCTGGGACAGGGAACGCGAATGAGCAGTTCTTC. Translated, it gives CASRPGTGNANEQFF.

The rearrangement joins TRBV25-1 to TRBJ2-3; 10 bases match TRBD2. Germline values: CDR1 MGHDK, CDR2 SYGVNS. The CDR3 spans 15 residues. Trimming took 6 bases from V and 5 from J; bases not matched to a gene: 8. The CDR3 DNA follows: TGTGCCAGCAGAGAAGCGGGGGGGCTTGGAGATACGCAGTATTTT. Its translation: CASREAGGLGDTQYF.

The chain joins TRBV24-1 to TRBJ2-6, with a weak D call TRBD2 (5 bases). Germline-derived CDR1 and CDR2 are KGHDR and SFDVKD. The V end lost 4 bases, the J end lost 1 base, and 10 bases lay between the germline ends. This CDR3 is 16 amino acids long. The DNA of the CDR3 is TGTGCCACCAGTGAGCCTTGGACTTCTGGGGCCAACGTCCTGACTTTC. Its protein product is CATSEPWTSGANVLTF.

CDR3 sequence: CASSSSGTSNEQFF. CDR3 DNA sequence: TGTGCCAGCAGCTCCTCCGGGACTAGCAATGAGCAGTTCTTC. The V call is TRBV5-6, the J call TRBJ2-1; TRBD2 aligns across 8 bases. CDR1 is SGHDT, CDR2 YYEEEE, per germline. The V gene end was trimmed by 3 bases and the J gene end by 6 bases; junction bases not matched to a gene: 5. The CDR3 loop spans 14 amino acids.

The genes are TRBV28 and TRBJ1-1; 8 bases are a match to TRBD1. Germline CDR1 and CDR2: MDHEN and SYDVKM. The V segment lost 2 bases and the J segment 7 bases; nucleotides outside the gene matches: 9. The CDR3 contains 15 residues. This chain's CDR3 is CASSLVSQGAGEAFF. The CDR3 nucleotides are TGTGCCAGCAGTTTAGTCTCTCAGGGGGCTGGTGAAGCTTTCTTT.

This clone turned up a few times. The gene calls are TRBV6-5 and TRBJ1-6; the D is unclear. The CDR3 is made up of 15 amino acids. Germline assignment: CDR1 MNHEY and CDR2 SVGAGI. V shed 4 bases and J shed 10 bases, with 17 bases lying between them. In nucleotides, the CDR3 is TGTGCCAGCAGTTCGATACCGGTTCCGGGGTCACCCCTCCACTTT. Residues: CASSSIPVPGSPLHF.

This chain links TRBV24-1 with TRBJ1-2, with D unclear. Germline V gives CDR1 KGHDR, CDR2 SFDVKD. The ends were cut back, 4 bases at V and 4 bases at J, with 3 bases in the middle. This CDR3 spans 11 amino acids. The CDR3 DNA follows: TGTGCCACCAGTGACGGCTATGGCTACACCTTC. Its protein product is CATSDGYGYTF.

Written as DNA, the CDR3 is TGTGCCAGCAGCAAAGACGTGTACGAGCGAAACACCATATATTTT. It codes for CASSKDVYERNTIYF. The chain has TRBV21-1 and TRBJ1-3. TRBV21-1 is listed as a pseudogene. The CDR3 spans 15 residues.

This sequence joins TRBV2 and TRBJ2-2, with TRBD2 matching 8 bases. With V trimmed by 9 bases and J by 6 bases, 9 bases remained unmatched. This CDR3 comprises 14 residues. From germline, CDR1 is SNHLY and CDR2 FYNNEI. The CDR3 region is CARGEDGRAGELFF. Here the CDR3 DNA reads TGTGCCAGAGGCGAGGACGGGAGGGCCGGGGAGCTGTTTTTT.

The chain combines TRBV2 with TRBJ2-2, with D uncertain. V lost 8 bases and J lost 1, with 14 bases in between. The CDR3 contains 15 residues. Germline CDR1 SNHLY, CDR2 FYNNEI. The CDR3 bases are TGTGCCAGCGTCCCCACTGAAATGAACACCGGGGAGCTGTTTTTT. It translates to CASVPTEMNTGELFF.

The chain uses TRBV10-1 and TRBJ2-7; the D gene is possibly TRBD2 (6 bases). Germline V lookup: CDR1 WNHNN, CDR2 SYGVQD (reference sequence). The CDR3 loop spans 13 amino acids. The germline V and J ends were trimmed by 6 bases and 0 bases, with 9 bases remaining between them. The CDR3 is CASRGLDSYEQYF. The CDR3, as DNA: TGCGCCAGCAGGGGACTGGACTCCTACGAGCAGTACTTC.